The 15 T cell receptor beta chains presented below share a single source sample, sequenced in a study of Ad26.COV2.S vaccination and SARS-CoV-2 variants. Treatment in this sample: about 20 received Ad26.COV2.S at low or high dose, single or two shots; about 5 received placebo; per-sample allocation not given. Each sample was drawn 63 days after the first injection (of vaccine or placebo). Clones were read by immunoSEQ multiplex PCR, and TCRdb kept only the in-frame ones, dropping some. The profile shows roughly 350,000 clones, about 88% of them singletons. The sequences come from peripheral blood, collected in a trial of Ad26.COV2.S vaccine versus placebo. Receptors were obtained from a person between 18 and 65 years old who received the Ad26.COV2.S COVID-19 vaccine or a placebo.

The chain uses TRBV18 and TRBJ2-1; perhaps TRBD2 as D (5 bases). The V end was cut by 1 base, the J end by 0 bases, with 13 bases between. Germline V gives CDR1 KGHSH, CDR2 LQKENI. The CDR3 covers 17 residues. The CDR3 loop is CASSPRTYSSSYNEQFF. CDR3 bases: TGTGCCAGCTCACCACGGACTTACTCCAGCTCCTACAATGAGCAGTTCTTC.

This sequence joins TRBV7-3 and TRBJ2-3; no clear D. This CDR3 comprises 14 residues. V lost 2 bases, J lost 2 bases, and 8 bases lay in between. CDR1 and CDR2 from the germline V gene are SGHTA and FQGTGA. In DNA form, the CDR3 reads TGTGCCAGCAGCTTAGAACGGTTCACAGATACGCAGTATTTT. Protein sequence: CASSLERFTDTQYF. The entire variable domain, with the rest obtained from reference TRBV7-3 and TRBJ2-3, is as follows: GAGVSQTPSNKVTEKGKYVELRCDPISGHTALYWYRQSLGQGPEFLIYFQGTGAADDSGLPNDRFFAVRPEGSVSTLKIQRTERGDSAVYLCASSLERFTDTQYFGPGTRLTVL.

This clone was seen once. The chain has TRBV19 and TRBJ2-2, with D perhaps matching TRBD1 (5 bases). V was cut by 0 bases and J by 5 bases, with 16 bases left in between. Germline loops: CDR1 LNHDA, CDR2 SQIVND (reference sequence). The CDR3 loop spans 17 amino acids. CDR3 nucleotides: TGTGCCAGTAGTATAGATCTTCATGGGGCGCGAACCGGGGAGCTGTTTTTT. It is translated as CASSIDLHGARTGELFF.

The chain has TRBV6-2 or TRBV6-3 and TRBJ2-5, with D uncertain. V was trimmed by 4 bases and J by 3 bases, leaving 18 bases between them. Germline V gene lookup returns CDR1 MNHEY and CDR2 SVGEGT. The CDR3 spans 16 residues. This chain's CDR3 is CASSSLVGQPEETQYF. For the CDR3, the DNA is TGTGCCAGCAGTTCCCTAGTCGGCCAGCCTGAAGAGACCCAGTACTTC.

The chain links TRBV4-3 to TRBJ2-1, with TRBD2 as a possible D gene (6 bases). V was trimmed by 5 bases and J by 4 bases, leaving 15 bases between them. This CDR3 contains 15 residues. Germline CDR1 reads LGHNA; CDR2 reads YSLEER. CDR3 region: CASSAQTGDYNEQFF. The CDR3, as DNA: TGCGCCAGCAGCGCCCAAACGGGAGATTACAATGAGCAGTTCTTC.

The V and J genes are TRBV6-6 and TRBJ1-2, with 8 bases that match TRBD1. The germline V gene has CDR1 MNHNY and CDR2 SVGAGI (reference sequence). J gave up 6 bases and V 2 bases, and 8 bases lay outside the gene matches. CDR3 length: 15 residues. The CDR3 is CASSYSNQGANGYTF. DNA of the CDR3: TGTGCCAGCAGTTACAGTAATCAGGGGGCGAATGGCTACACCTTC.

The chain recombines TRBV2 with TRBJ2-7; D is perhaps TRBD2 (6 bases). The CDR3 has 14 residues. CDR1 and CDR2 (germline): SNHLY, FYNNEI. Trimming shortened V by 7 bases and J by 0 bases, and 13 bases separated the two germline ends. The CDR3 DNA is TGTGCCAGCACTTCATCGGACTACTCCTACGAGCAGTACTTC. Its translation is CASTSSDYSYEQYF.

J is TRBJ1-5 and V is TRBV28; D may be TRBD1 (6 bases). The CDR3 has 15 residues. Germline CDR1 and CDR2: MDHEN and SYDVKM. V dropped 5 bases and J dropped 7 bases, with 18 bases sitting between them. The CDR3 region is CASSEIAQGRQPQHF. CDR3 DNA: TGTGCCAGCAGTGAAATTGCCCAGGGGCGACAGCCCCAGCATTTT.

This clone was counted a single time. CDR3 DNA: TGCAGCTCAGGATCGTCCGGCGGAGAGCAGTACTTC. Protein sequence: CSSGSSGGEQYF. V and J are TRBV29-1 and TRBJ2-7, with no clear D. The CDR3 runs to 12 residues. Germline lookup yields CDR1 SQVTM and CDR2 ANQGSEA. The V gene lost 8 bases and the J gene lost 7 bases, with 18 bases spanning the gap.

V gene TRBV6-5 combines with J gene TRBJ1-5, with D possibly matching TRBD1 (5 bases). CDR1 and CDR2 (germline): MNHEY, SVGAGI. V was pared by 8 bases and J by 2 bases, with 13 bases between. The CDR3 runs to 14 residues. CDR3 nucleotides: TGTGCCAGCCGCCGGGGGAGGGGCAATCAGCCCCAGCATTTT. The encoded protein is CASRRGRGNQPQHF.

This sequence joins TRBV5-1 and TRBJ2-6, with D perhaps matching TRBD1 (5 bases). V gave up 3 bases and J gave up 2 bases, with 15 bases separating them. Germline V gives CDR1 SGHRS, CDR2 YFSETQ. The CDR3 runs to 17 residues. The DNA for the CDR3 is TGCGCCAGCAGCTACAGTCGTGGGGCGCCTGGGGCCAACGTCCTGACTTTC. It is translated as CASSYSRGAPGANVLTF.

The chain uses TRBV6-5 and TRBJ2-1; D may be TRBD2 (6 bases). In germline, CDR1 is MNHEY, CDR2 SVGAGI. The CDR3 totals 15 residues. V was shortened by 5 bases and J by 0 bases, with 11 bases between the two germline ends. CDR3 in DNA: TGTGCCAGCAGTAGGGGACTTAGCTCCTACAATGAGCAGTTCTTC. Residues: CASSRGLSSYNEQFF.

This rearrangement joins TRBV5-1 to TRBJ1-5; 9 bases line up with TRBD1. Trimming cost V 4 bases and J 4 bases; bases outside gene matches: 9. The CDR3 is 16 residues long. Germline V gives CDR1 SGHRS, CDR2 YFSETQ. The CDR3 nucleotides are TGCGCCAGCAGCCCGGGGGGACAGGGAGGAAATCAGCCCCAGCATTTT. This codes for CASSPGGQGGNQPQHF.

V usage is TRBV7-2 and J usage is TRBJ2-3; the match to TRBD2 covers 8 bases. The CDR3 runs 15 residues. Germline lookup yields CDR1 SGHTA and CDR2 FQGNSA. Trimming removed 6 bases from V and 4 bases from J; junction bases left unmatched: 9. The CDR3 region has the DNA TGTGCCAGCAGACCCTCAGGGACTAGGTCAGATACGCAGTATTTT. Amino acid sequence: CASRPSGTRSDTQYF. The variable domain in full, with the rest retrieved from reference TRBV7-2 and TRBJ2-3, is GAGVSQSPSNKVTEKGKDVELRCDPISGHTALYWYRQSLGQGLEFLIYFQGNSAPDKSGLPSDRFSAERTGGSVSTLTIQRTQQEDSAVYLCASRPSGTRSDTQYFGPGTRLTVL.

CDR3 loop: CAISVSSREQYF. For the CDR3, the DNA is TGTGCCATCAGTGTATCCAGTCGGGAGCAGTACTTC. V usage is TRBV10-3 and J usage is TRBJ2-7; D is ambiguous. The germline V gene encodes CDR1 ENHRY and CDR2 SYGVKD. Deletions cut 4 bases from V and 7 bases from J, with 11 bases between. The CDR3 consists of 12 residues.